This is a list of T cell receptor beta chains from one sample in a study of shared clonotypes between healthy human individuals. Using immunoSEQ multiplex PCR, the repertoire was profiled, and TCRdb retains in-frame clones only, with some absent. The sample has around 2.5 million clones, 93% seen once. The sample was naive CD4+ T cells from PBMCs. The receptors here all came from a man aged 18 to 29 in good health. Some clones in this sample may be carry-over from other donors' samples. CDR3s include the opening cysteine and the closing phenylalanine or tryptophan. The order of the fields is V gene, clone size, CDR3 protein. Part of the rows lack a size; the others show once, few, many or a class for expanded clones.

>TRBV9|once
CASSPRSRTGNTIYF
>TRBV7-8|NA
CASSRGLAGEYQETQYF
>TRBV5-1|NA
CASNQIVGGAETQYF
>TRBV11-2|once
CASSPRLAGGQGGETQYF
>TRBV6-4|NA
CASSVDQMTGGYTF
>TRBV29-1|NA
CSVEEWTGNTEAFF
>TRBV10-3|once
CAISDRDRGDQPQHF
>TRBV2|NA
CASSERAGIGANVLTF
>TRBV10-3|NA
CAISEWGANQPQHF
>TRBV5-1|NA
CASSLGDSTYGYTF
>TRBV6-5|NA
CASSYSGQGQAEQYF
>TRBV6-5|once
CASKEGPTETQYF
>TRBV7-6|NA
CASSLIPGLAGPGELFF
>TRBV10-3|NA
CAIKPGQVNTGELFF
>TRBV6-1|NA
CASSGQGGWQPQHF
>TRBV28|NA
CASSQVVGGYYEQYF
>TRBV5-1|NA
CASSSPEGADTQYF
>TRBV5-1|NA
CASSPSTGLGNTIYF
>TRBV6-5|NA
CASSRQPLSNTEAFF
>TRBV29-1|NA
CSAGRQAWANTEAFF
>TRBV12-5|NA
CASALGLAGGTDEQFF
>TRBV27|NA
CASRVLAGYNEQFF
>TRBV18|NA
CASSPIGRDYGYTF
>TRBV11-2|NA
CASSAGVQETQYF
>TRBV7-6|NA
CASSPTPLAALGEQFF
>TRBV11-3|NA
CASSLGRTSGSYNEQFF
>TRBV6-5|NA
CASKGQEVGETQYF
>TRBV9|NA
CASSTSAGGPGAYNEQFF
>TRBV28|NA
CASSLTAASGRGRGQYF
>TRBV7-2|NA
CASSFLGRGYTF
>TRBV5-1|few
CASSLGAGAGNTIYF
>TRBV9|NA
CASSFGLATNTGELFF
>TRBV7-2|NA
CASRPGPTPNYGYTF
>TRBV10-2|NA
CASMQPDGETQYF
>TRBV7-7|once
CASSQWGLGGELFF
>TRBV6-1|NA
CASSGPRRESSYNEQFF
>TRBV10-3|once
CAIGKDRQETQYF
>TRBV12-2|NA
CASRQGEEGETQYF
>TRBV28|NA
CASSYGGGGRGTEQYF
>TRBV5-4|NA
CASSLKGGGPGETQYF
>TRBV7-2|NA
CASSLQGATNTGELFF
>TRBV18|NA
CASSPVDSQETQYF
>TRBV27|NA
CASTAGRGGYTF
>TRBV2|NA
CASRQGENSPLHF
>TRBV9|NA
CASSGTGGILGTQYF
>TRBV11-2|NA
CASSGHGGSPTSYEQYF
>TRBV27|NA
CASSLGQGTLRHF
>TRBV7-9|once
CASSLGTGGEQYF
>TRBV6-1|NA
CASSLRNIYEEQYF
>TRBV7-2|once
CASSLSDTQYF
>TRBV10-3|NA
CAIRRAAGYGYTF
>TRBV12-5|once
CASGLRQGTRTGELFF
>TRBV18|NA
CASSPTQETQYF
>TRBV7-2|once
CASSLNRRDEQFF
>TRBV11-2|NA
CASSLGTSLDTQYF
>TRBV10-3|NA
CAISVGLDRDNEQFF
>TRBV5-4|NA
CASSVGQGNQETQYF
>TRBV5-1|NA
CASSLGGTSGTNNEQFF
>TRBV28|once
CASSFRLAGTYEQYF
>TRBV29-1|few
CSVEFRTNEKLFF